These T cell receptor beta chains were read from a single sample in a study of CD8 T cells in Susac syndrome. TCRdb redid the calling of the immunoSEQ multiplex PCR reads with MiXCR, one entry per CDR3 protein. Here the sample spans some 110,000 distinct CDR3 sequences, nearly 96% being singletons. Sequenced input: CD4+ T cells from PBMCs. The source of these receptors is a human donor with Susac syndrome. Both conserved end residues are trimmed from each CDR3.

V gene	CDR3 protein
TRBV9	ASSVDFRESEVKLF
TRBV29-1	SVPTSGRTNEQY
TRBV15	ATSTRLAEDNEQF
TRBV20-1	SAPRLAGLYHNEQF
TRBV24-1	ATSVSLAGKNEQF
TRBV20-1	SVPGGGWTDTQY
TRBV7-9	ASSSGTGYYGYT
TRBV2	ASRLGSNTGELF
TRBV5-4	ASSPEGLAGGDEQF
TRBV5-1	ASSTLGDYEQY
TRBV5-4	ASSTGQSGGYT
TRBV2	ASSGLLEQF
TRBV3-1	ASSLTAAEAF
TRBV27	ASSFSGKADTQY
TRBV15	ATSGKGGSYGYT
TRBV18	ASSPPVKTLRQY
TRBV30	ACHGTVQETQY
TRBV3-1	ASSGIQETQY
TRBV29-1	SVGDRGRMETQY
TRBV18	ASSSASGANVLT
TRBV10-3	AISGVGVETQY
TRBV4-1	ASSSRTGNSGTEAF
TRBV29-1	SVEQGVRGAF
TRBV27	ASSSRGSGQETQY
TRBV7-9	ASSSPTGPYEQY
TRBV7-2	ASSSSTGTEF
TRBV20-1	SARKRRTEAF
TRBV29-1	SVAQDRGRRQPQH
TRBV27	ASSPWERREAQQF
TRBV7-9	ASSLVRAPGGYT
TRBV2	ASSVGGNTEAF
TRBV29-1	SVRQTGGAGGYT
TRBV12-3/TRBV12-4	ASSGRQGYNQPQH
TRBV7-3	ASSPKHGNQYGYT
TRBV18	ASSPPLDGSPLH
TRBV12-3/TRBV12-4	ASSPFRVNTEAF
TRBV5-4	ASSFRDTDTQY
TRBV30	AWSPVTGGTYNEQF
TRBV20-1	SARGGHQGDTEAF
TRBV3-1	ASSQRQGYEQY
TRBV27	ASSTRPGNQPQH
TRBV20-1	SASGHSTDTQY
TRBV7-9	ASSLGFSGSDEQY
TRBV7-9	ASSLDRGNYGYT
TRBV2	ASTKTGLAETNEQF
TRBV20-1	SAADSYEQY
TRBV20-1	SARDGPRDEQF
TRBV5-4	ASSLGYSGANVLT
TRBV30	AWSGTLNTEVF
TRBV6-5	ASSPRGGGYNEQF
TRBV6-5	ASSWTGGITEAF
TRBV5-1	ASTASGIDTQY
TRBV27	ASSLSRGKNTEAF
TRBV25-1	ASSRGTGSYEQY